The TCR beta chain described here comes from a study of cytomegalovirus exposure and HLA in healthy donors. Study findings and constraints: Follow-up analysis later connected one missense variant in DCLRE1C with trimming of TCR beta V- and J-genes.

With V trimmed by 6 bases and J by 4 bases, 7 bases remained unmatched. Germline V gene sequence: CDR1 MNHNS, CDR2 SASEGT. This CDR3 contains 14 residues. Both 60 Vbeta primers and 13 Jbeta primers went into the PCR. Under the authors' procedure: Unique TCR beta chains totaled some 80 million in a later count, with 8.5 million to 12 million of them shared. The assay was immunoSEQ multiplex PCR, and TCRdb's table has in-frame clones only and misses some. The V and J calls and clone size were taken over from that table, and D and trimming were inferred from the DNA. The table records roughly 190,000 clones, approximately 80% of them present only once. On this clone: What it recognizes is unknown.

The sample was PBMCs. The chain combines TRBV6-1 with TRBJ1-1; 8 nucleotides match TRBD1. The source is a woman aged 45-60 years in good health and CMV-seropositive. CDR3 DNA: TGTGCCAGCAGAGGAGACAGGGGCCTCACTGAAGCTTTCTTT. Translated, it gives CASRGDRGLTEAFF.